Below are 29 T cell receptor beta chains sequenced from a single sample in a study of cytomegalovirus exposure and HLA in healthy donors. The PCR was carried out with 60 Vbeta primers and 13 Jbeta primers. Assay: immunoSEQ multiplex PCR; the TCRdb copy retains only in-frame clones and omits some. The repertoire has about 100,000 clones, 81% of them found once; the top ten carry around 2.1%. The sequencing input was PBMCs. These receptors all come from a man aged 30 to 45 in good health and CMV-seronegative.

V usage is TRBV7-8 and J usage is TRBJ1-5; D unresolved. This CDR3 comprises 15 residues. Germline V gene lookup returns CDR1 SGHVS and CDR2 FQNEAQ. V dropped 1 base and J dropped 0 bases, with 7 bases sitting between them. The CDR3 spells CASSLEHSSNQPQHF. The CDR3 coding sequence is TGTGCCAGCAGCTTAGAACACAGTAGCAATCAGCCCCAGCATTTT.

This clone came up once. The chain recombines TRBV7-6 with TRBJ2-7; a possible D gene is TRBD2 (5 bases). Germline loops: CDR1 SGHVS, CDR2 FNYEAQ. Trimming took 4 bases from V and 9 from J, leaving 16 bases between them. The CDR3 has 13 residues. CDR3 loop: CASSSGPTAGQYF. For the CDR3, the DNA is TGTGCCAGCAGCTCTGGACCCACTGCGGGGCAGTACTTC.

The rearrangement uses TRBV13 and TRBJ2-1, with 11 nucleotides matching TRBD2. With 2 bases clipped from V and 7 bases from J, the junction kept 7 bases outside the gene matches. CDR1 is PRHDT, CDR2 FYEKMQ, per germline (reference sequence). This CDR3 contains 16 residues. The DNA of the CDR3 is TGTGCCAGCAGCTTAATACTAGCGGGGGACCTAAATGAGCAGTTCTTC. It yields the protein CASSLILAGDLNEQFF.

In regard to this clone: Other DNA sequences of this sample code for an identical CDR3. The CDR3 DNA follows: TGTGCCAGCAGCCTCGGAGCCACTGAAGCTTTCTTT. Translation gives CASSLGATEAFF. J is TRBJ1-1 and V is TRBV7-9; D unresolved. CDR1 is SEHNR and CDR2 is FQNEAQ in the germline V gene (reference sequence). The V end was cut by 5 bases, the J end by 4 bases, with 8 bases between. The CDR3 has 12 residues.

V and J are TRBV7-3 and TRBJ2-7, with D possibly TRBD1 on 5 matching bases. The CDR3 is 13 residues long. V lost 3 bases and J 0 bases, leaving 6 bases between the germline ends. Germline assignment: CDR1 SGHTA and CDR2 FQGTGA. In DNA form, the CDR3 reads TGTGCCAGCAGCTTGACAGACTCCTACGAGCAGTACTTC. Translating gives CASSLTDSYEQYF. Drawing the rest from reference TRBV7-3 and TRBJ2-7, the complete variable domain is GAGVSQTPSNKVTEKGKYVELRCDPISGHTALYWYRQSLGQGPEFLIYFQGTGAADDSGLPNDRFFAVRPEGSVSTLKIQRTERGDSAVYLCASSLTDSYEQYFGPGTRLTVT.

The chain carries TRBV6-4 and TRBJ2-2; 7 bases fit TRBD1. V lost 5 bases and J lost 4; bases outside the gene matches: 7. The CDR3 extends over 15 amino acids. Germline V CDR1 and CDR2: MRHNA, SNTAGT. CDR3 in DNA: TGTGCCAGCAGTCCGGGACAGCCTTTCACCGGGGAGCTGTTTTTT. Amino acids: CASSPGQPFTGELFF.

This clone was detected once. In DNA form, the CDR3 reads TGCGCCAGCAGCCAAGGGACATACGAATCTGGGGCCAACGTCCTGACTTTC. This gives the protein CASSQGTYESGANVLTF. The chain uses TRBV4-1 and TRBJ2-6; perhaps TRBD1 as D (5 bases). The V gene lost 1 base and the J gene lost 1 base, with 11 bases spanning the gap. Germline lookup yields CDR1 MGHRA and CDR2 YSYEKL. The CDR3 consists of 17 residues.

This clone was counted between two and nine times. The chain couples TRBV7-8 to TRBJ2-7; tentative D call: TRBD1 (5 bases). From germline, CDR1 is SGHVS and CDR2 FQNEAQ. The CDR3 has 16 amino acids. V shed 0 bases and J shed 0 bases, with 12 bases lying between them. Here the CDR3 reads CASSLASRGNSYEQYF. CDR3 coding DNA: TGTGCCAGCAGCTTAGCGAGTAGGGGTAACTCCTACGAGCAGTACTTC.

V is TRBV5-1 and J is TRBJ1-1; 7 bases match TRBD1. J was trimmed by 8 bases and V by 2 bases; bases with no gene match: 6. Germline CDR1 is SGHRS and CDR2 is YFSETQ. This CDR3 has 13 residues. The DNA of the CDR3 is TGCGCCAGCAGCTTCAGCCGACAGGGAGAAGCTTTCTTT. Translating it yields CASSFSRQGEAFF.

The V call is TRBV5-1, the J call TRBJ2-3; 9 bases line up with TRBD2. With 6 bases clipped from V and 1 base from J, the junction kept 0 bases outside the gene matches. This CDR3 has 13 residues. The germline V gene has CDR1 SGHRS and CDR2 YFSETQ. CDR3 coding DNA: TGCGCCAGCATAGCGGGAGGCACAGATACGCAGTATTTT. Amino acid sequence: CASIAGGTDTQYF.

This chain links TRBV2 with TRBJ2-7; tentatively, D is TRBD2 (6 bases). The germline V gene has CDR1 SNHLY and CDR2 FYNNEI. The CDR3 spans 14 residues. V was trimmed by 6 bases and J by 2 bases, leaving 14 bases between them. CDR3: CASREVADTYEQYF. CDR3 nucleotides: TGTGCCAGCAGGGAGGTAGCGGATACCTACGAGCAGTACTTC.

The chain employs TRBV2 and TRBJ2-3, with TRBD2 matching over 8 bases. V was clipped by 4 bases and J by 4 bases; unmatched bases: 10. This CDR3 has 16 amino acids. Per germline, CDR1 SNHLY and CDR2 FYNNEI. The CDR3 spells CASSAAAGAPPDTQYF. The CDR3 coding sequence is TGTGCCAGCAGTGCAGCAGCGGGAGCCCCGCCAGATACGCAGTATTTT.

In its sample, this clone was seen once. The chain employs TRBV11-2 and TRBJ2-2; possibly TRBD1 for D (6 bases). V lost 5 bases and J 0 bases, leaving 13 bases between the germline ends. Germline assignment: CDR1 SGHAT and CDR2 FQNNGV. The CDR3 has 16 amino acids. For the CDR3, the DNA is TGTGCCAGCAGCCCCCGGACAGCTACGAACACCGGGGAGCTGTTTTTT. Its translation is CASSPRTATNTGELFF.

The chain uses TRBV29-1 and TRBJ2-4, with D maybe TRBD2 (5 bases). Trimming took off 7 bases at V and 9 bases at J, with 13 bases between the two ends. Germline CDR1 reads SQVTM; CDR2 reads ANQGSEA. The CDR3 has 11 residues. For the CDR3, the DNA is TGCAGCGGCTCCAGCGGCTTCATTCAGTACTTC. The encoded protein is CSGSSGFIQYF.

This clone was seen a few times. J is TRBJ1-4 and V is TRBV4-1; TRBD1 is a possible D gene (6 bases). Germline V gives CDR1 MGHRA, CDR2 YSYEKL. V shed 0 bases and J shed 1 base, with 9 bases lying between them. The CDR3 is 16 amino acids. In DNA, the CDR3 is TGCGCCAGCAGCCAAGAGGGGGCGCGAACTAATGAAAAACTGTTTTTT. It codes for CASSQEGARTNEKLFF.

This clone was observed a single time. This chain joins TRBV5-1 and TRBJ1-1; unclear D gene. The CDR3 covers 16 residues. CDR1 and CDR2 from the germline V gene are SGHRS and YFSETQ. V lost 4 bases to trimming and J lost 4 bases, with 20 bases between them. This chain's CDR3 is CASSTREAVRSTEAFF. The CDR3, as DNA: TGCGCCAGCAGCACCCGGGAGGCGGTTCGAAGCACTGAAGCTTTCTTT.

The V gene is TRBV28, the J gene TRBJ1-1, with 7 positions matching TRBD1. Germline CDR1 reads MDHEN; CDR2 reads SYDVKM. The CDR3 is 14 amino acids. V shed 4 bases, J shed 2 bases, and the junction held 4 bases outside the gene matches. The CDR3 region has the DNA TGTGCCAGCAGTTCTTGGACAGGTAACACTGAAGCTTTCTTT. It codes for CASSSWTGNTEAFF.

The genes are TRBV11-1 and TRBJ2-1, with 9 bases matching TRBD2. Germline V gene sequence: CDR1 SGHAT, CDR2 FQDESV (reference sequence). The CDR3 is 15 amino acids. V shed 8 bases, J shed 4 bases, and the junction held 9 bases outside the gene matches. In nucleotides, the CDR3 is TGTGCCAGCTCCTCCCCACTAGCGGGTTACAATGAGCAGTTCTTC. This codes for CASSSPLAGYNEQFF. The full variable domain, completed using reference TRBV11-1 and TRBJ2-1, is EAEVAQSPRYKITEKSQAVAFWCDPISGHATLYWYRQILGQGPELLVQFQDESVVDDSQLPKDRFSAERLKGVDSTLKIQPAELGDSAMYLCASSSPLAGYNEQFFGPGTRLTVL.

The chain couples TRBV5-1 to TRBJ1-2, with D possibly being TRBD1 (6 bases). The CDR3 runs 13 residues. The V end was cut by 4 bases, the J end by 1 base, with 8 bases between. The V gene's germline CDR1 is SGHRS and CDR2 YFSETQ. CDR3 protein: CASSPQGNYGYTF. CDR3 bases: TGCGCCAGCAGCCCACAGGGTAACTATGGCTACACCTTC.

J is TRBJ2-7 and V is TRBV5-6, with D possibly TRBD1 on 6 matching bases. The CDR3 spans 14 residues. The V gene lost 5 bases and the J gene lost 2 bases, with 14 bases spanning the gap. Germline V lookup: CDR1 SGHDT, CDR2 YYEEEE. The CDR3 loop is CASSSTGQAYEQYF. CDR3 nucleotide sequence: TGTGCCAGCAGTTCGACGGGACAAGCCTACGAGCAGTACTTC.

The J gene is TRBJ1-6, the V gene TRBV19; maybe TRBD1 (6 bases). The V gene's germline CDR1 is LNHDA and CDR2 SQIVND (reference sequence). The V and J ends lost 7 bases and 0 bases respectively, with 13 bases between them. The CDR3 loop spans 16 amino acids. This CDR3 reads CASTKGGRSYNSPLHF. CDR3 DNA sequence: TGTGCCAGTACCAAAGGGGGACGCTCCTATAATTCACCCCTCCACTTT. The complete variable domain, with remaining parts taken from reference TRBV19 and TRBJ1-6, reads DGGITQSPKYLFRKEGQNVTLSCEQNLNHDAMYWYRQDPGQGLRLIYYSQIVNDFQKGDIAEGYSVSREKKESFPLTVTSAQKNPTAFYLCASTKGGRSYNSPLHFGNGTRLTVT.

The DNA of the CDR3 is TGTGCCAGCTCCCTTGACAGGAACACTGAAGCTTTCTTT. This sequence encodes CASSLDRNTEAFF. The V call is TRBV18, the J call TRBJ1-1; D possibly corresponds to TRBD1 (5 bases). The CDR3 consists of 13 residues. CDR1 and CDR2 (germline): KGHSH, LQKENI. Trimming stripped 6 bases from V and 1 base from J, with 9 bases between.

The CDR3 coding sequence is TGCAGCGTTCTGAAGGGACAGATCTCCTACGAGCAGTACTTC. This codes for CSVLKGQISYEQYF. V gene TRBV29-1 combines with J gene TRBJ2-7, with 7 bases that match TRBD1. The junction had 7 bases not matched to a gene; V was cut back by 5 bases and J by 0 bases. The CDR3 runs to 14 residues. Germline CDR1 is SQVTM and CDR2 is ANQGSEA.

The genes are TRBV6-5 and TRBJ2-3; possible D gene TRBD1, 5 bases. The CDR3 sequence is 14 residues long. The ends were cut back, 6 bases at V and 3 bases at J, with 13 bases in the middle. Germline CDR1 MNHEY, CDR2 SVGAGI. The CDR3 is CASRPNRRTDTQYF. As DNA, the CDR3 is TGTGCCAGCAGACCTAACAGGAGAACAGATACGCAGTATTTT.

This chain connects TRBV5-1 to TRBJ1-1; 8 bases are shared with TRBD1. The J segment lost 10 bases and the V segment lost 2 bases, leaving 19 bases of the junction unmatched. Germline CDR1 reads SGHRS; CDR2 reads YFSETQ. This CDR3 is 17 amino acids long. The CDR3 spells CASSFQPTPAGGGGAFF. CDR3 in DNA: TGCGCCAGCAGCTTCCAACCCACACCCGCAGGGGGCGGTGGAGCTTTCTTT.

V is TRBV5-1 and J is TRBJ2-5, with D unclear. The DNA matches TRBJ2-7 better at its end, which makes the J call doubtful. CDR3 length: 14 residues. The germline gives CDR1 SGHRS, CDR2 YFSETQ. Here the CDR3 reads CASSVGPLTYEQYF. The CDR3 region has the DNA TGCGCCAGCAGCGTGGGTCCGTTAACCTACGAGCAGTACTTC.

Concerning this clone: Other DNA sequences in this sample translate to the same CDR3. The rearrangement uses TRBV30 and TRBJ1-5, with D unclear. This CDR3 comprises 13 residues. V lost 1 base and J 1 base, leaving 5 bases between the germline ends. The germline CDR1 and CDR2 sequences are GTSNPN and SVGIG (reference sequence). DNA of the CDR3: TGTGCCTGGAGTGGGCAAAGCAATCAGCCCCAGCATTTT. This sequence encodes CAWSGQSNQPQHF.

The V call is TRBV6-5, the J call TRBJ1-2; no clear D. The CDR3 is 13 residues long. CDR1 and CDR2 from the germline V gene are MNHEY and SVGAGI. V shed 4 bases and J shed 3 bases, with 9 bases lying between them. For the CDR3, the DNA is TGTGCCAGCAGTTTTACCGAGGACTATGGCTACACCTTC. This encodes CASSFTEDYGYTF.

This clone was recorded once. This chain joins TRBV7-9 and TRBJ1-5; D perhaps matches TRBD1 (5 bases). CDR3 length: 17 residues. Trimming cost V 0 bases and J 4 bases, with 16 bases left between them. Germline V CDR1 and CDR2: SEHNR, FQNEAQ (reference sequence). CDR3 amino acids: CASSLASTAGINQPQHF. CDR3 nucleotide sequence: TGTGCCAGCAGCTTAGCGTCGACAGCCGGAATTAATCAGCCCCAGCATTTT.